The next 19 T cell receptor beta chains were all read from a single sample in a study of blood T cell repertoires in COVID-19 (dated by TCRdb to 2018 to 2021). Receptors were amplified or captured by the immunoSEQ multiplex PCR assay. TCRdb took over this immuneACCESS table, retaining in-frame rearrangements with V and J assigned. Such tables are incomplete; in checked studies, under half of the missing clones stem from an unresolved V gene, and the remainder is unexplained. The sample table shows a few hundred thousand clones, and 85% to 90% are seen once. Jointly, the top ten make up about 1.2% of the sample. Material for sequencing was PBMCs or T cells enriched from blood (not recorded which). These receptors were taken from a man younger than 40 who had recovered from COVID-19.

This rearrangement joins TRBV19 to TRBJ2-5; D gene uncertain. This CDR3 is 14 amino acids long. Germline assignment: CDR1 LNHDA and CDR2 SQIVND (reference sequence). V dropped 1 base and J dropped 2 bases, with 8 bases sitting between them. The CDR3 spells CASSIGQAQETQYF. As DNA, the CDR3 is TGTGCCAGTAGTATAGGCCAGGCGCAAGAGACCCAGTACTTC.

The gene calls are TRBV5-4 and TRBJ2-1; D is perhaps TRBD2 (5 bases). This CDR3 has 16 residues. V gave up 4 bases and J gave up 0 bases, with 14 bases separating them. The germline gives CDR1 SGHNT, CDR2 YYREEE (reference sequence). The CDR3 nucleotides read TGTGCCAGCAGCCTAATAGCGAGAAGCTCCTACAATGAGCAGTTCTTC. This codes for CASSLIARSSYNEQFF.

The chain couples TRBV5-4 to TRBJ1-2; D perhaps matches TRBD1 (6 bases). V was cut by 4 bases and J by 0 bases, with 13 bases left in between. Germline lookup yields CDR1 SGHNT and CDR2 YYREEE (reference sequence). This CDR3 is 15 amino acids long. The DNA of the CDR3 is TGTGCCAGCAGCCCCCCAAGGACAGCTAACTATGGCTACACCTTC. Translation gives CASSPPRTANYGYTF.

The rearrangement uses TRBV28 and TRBJ1-5; 8 bases agree with TRBD1. This CDR3 is 18 amino acids long. V shed 5 bases and J 3 bases; nucleotides not matched to a gene: 15. CDR1 and CDR2 from the germline V gene are MDHEN and SYDVKM. The CDR3 loop reads CASSPPPRTGRTNQPQHF. The CDR3 DNA sequence: TGTGCCAGCAGTCCCCCCCCTAGGACAGGGCGGACCAATCAGCCCCAGCATTTT.

V is TRBV27 and J is TRBJ2-1, with D possibly being TRBD2 (5 bases). There are 15 residues in the CDR3. The V gene lost 2 bases and the J gene lost 3 bases, with 11 bases spanning the gap. Per the germline V gene, CDR1 is MNHEY and CDR2 is SMNVEV (reference sequence). CDR3 nucleotides: TGTGCCAGCAGTTTAACATGGGGAGTCTACAATGAGCAGTTCTTC. Translation gives CASSLTWGVYNEQFF.

The V and J genes are TRBV18 and TRBJ1-3, with D perhaps TRBD1 (5 bases). This CDR3 comprises 13 residues. Germline CDR1 KGHSH, CDR2 LQKENI. Trimming removed 5 bases from V and 11 bases from J, with 16 bases in between. The CDR3 spells CASSSGSGLSIYF. The CDR3 DNA reads as TGTGCCAGCTCATCAGGATCAGGGCTCTCCATATATTTT.

The chain uses TRBV10-2 and TRBJ2-5; D might be TRBD2 (6 bases). The length of the CDR3 is 15 residues. Germline values: CDR1 WSHSY, CDR2 SAAADI. V was pared by 6 bases and J by 1 base, with 15 bases between. Written as DNA, the CDR3 is TGCGCCAGCAGCGATCGGGGGAGCACCCAAGAGACCCAGTACTTC. Protein: CASSDRGSTQETQYF.

The rearrangement links TRBV5-1 to TRBJ1-2; 12 positions agree with TRBD1. Germline V lookup: CDR1 SGHRS, CDR2 YFSETQ. Germline trimming cut 0 bases from V and 8 bases from J; bases unmatched to any gene: 11. The CDR3 is made up of 17 amino acids. CDR3 amino acids: CASSLVYRDRGPFGYTF. DNA of the CDR3: TGCGCCAGCAGCTTGGTGTACCGGGACAGGGGGCCTTTCGGCTACACCTTC.

The V gene is TRBV14, the J gene TRBJ2-3, with D maybe TRBD2 (6 bases). V lost 0 bases and J 0 bases, leaving 16 bases between the germline ends. The CDR3 contains 18 residues. From germline, CDR1 is SGHDN and CDR2 FVKESK. CDR3 loop: CASSQDLGLATSTDTQYF. CDR3 DNA sequence: TGTGCCAGCAGCCAAGATTTGGGGCTAGCGACTAGCACAGATACGCAGTATTTT.

This chain joins TRBV18 and TRBJ2-2; tentatively, D is TRBD1 (5 bases). The germline V gene encodes CDR1 KGHSH and CDR2 LQKENI. The CDR3 is 16 amino acids. V was clipped by 1 base and J by 4 bases, with 13 bases between them. CDR3: CASSPLTGRITGELFF. In DNA, the CDR3 is TGTGCCAGCTCACCACTAACAGGCCGGATCACCGGGGAGCTGTTTTTT.

The chain carries TRBV3-1 (or the pseudogene TRBV3-2) and TRBJ2-1; perhaps TRBD2 as D (6 bases). The CDR3 sequence is 14 residues long. CDR1 and CDR2 (germline): LGHDT, YNNKEL (reference sequence). V lost 0 bases and J lost 6, with 9 bases in between. The CDR3 here is CASSQDRGSNEQFF. CDR3 DNA: TGTGCCAGCAGCCAAGATCGGGGGAGCAATGAGCAGTTCTTC.

The V gene is TRBV19, the J gene TRBJ2-7, with a tentative D call TRBD2 (5 bases). With 0 bases removed from V and 2 bases from J, the gap between germline ends came to 11 bases. The germline V gene encodes CDR1 LNHDA and CDR2 SQIVND (reference sequence). This CDR3 spans 15 amino acids. Here the CDR3 reads CASSIEAGATYEQYF. CDR3 DNA sequence: TGTGCCAGTAGTATAGAGGCGGGTGCAACCTACGAGCAGTACTTC.

The rearrangement uses TRBV10-1 and TRBJ2-3; D unresolved. The ends were cut back, 0 bases at V and 1 base at J, with 11 bases in the middle. Germline V gene sequence: CDR1 WNHNN, CDR2 SYGVQD (reference sequence). The CDR3 sequence is 16 residues long. The CDR3 DNA follows: TGCGCCAGCAGTGAGTCGACTCAGCCAGGCACAGATACGCAGTATTTT. Translated, it gives CASSESTQPGTDTQYF.

This clone was picked up one time. The chain recombines TRBV5-1 with TRBJ1-1, with a possible D match to TRBD1 (5 bases). CDR3 size: 13 residues. Germline V CDR1 and CDR2: SGHRS, YFSETQ. The V and J ends lost 3 bases and 11 bases respectively, with 17 bases between them. This CDR3 reads CASSSTGLSWAFF. DNA of the CDR3: TGCGCCAGCAGCTCAACGGGACTTTCTTGGGCTTTCTTT.

The CDR3 region has the DNA TGCGCCAGCAGCCCTGAACTAGCGGGAGGGTTAATGAATGAGCAGTTCTTC. Translated, it gives CASSPELAGGLMNEQFF. The chain links TRBV5-1 to TRBJ2-1; TRBD2 agrees at 13 bases. Germline V lookup: CDR1 SGHRS, CDR2 YFSETQ. The CDR3 spans 17 residues. With V trimmed by 4 bases and J by 7 bases, 11 bases remained unmatched.

J is TRBJ2-7 and V is TRBV19; D is ambiguous. Germline CDR1 LNHDA, CDR2 SQIVND (reference sequence). The CDR3 is made up of 14 amino acids. Trimming cost V 2 bases and J 3 bases, with 11 bases left between them. CDR3 sequence (DNA): TGTGCCAGTAGTATAAGTTCGGCAGGCTACGAGCAGTACTTC. Protein sequence: CASSISSAGYEQYF.

This sequence joins TRBV2 and TRBJ1-2; 7 positions match TRBD1. V lost 6 bases, J lost 6 bases, and 7 bases stayed unmatched. The CDR3 has 13 residues. CDR1 and CDR2 from the germline V gene are SNHLY and FYNNEI. The CDR3 reads CASRDRVFNGYTF. In DNA form, the CDR3 reads TGTGCCAGCAGAGACAGGGTTTTCAATGGCTACACCTTC.

The chain links TRBV27 to TRBJ2-2; a possible D gene is TRBD2 (5 bases). V was cut by 7 bases and J by 3 bases, with 6 bases left in between. This CDR3 contains 12 residues. Germline V lookup: CDR1 MNHEY, CDR2 SMNVEV (reference sequence). The CDR3 spells CASNGDTGELFF. The CDR3 nucleotides are TGTGCCAGCAACGGGGACACCGGGGAGCTGTTTTTT.

The rearrangement uses TRBV7-6 and TRBJ2-5, with 9 bases that match TRBD2. The CDR3 has 18 residues. Looked up from germline, CDR1 is SGHVS and CDR2 is FNYEAQ. J was trimmed by 4 bases and V by 5 bases; bases with no gene match: 17. The CDR3 sequence: CASSRPTDEREVGETQYF. For the CDR3, the DNA is TGTGCCAGCAGCCGTCCGACAGACGAGCGGGAGGTCGGAGAGACCCAGTACTTC.